A selection of T cell receptor beta chains follows, all from one sample in a study of blood T cell repertoires in COVID-19. The table came from immunoSEQ multiplex PCR; TCRdb's copy has only in-frame clones and leaves some out. The sample gives about 120,000 clones, approximately 87% of which show up once; 25% to 35% is in the top ten. Material for sequencing was peripheral blood. These receptors were collected from a woman aged 70-85 years with acute or convalescent COVID-19. CDR3s include the opening cysteine and the closing phenylalanine or tryptophan. Fields, in order: J gene, CDR3 length, D gene, clone size, V gene, CDR3 protein, CDR3 DNA. The D gene is left open where the match is weak. Not all rows give a size; the values are once, few, many and, for expanded clones, a class.

J: TRBJ1-3; length: 16; D: .; size: few; V: TRBV5-1; CDR3: CASSLAGVRFGNTIYF; DNA: TGCGCCAGCAGCTTGGCAGGGGTACGGTTTGGAAACACCATATATTTT
J: TRBJ2-5; length: 15; D: TRBD2; size: .; V: TRBV19; CDR3: CASRTGLGLSETQYF; DNA: TGTGCCAGTAGGACCGGACTAGGCCTAAGCGAGACCCAGTACTTC
J: TRBJ1-5; length: 14; D: TRBD1; size: .; V: TRBV28; CDR3: CASSQQGLRQPQHF; DNA: TGTGCCAGCTCTCAACAGGGGCTGAGGCAGCCCCAGCATTTT
J: TRBJ1-1; length: 17; D: .; size: .; V: TRBV6-2/TRBV6-3; CDR3: CASSWIQGPIGGTEAFF; DNA: TGTGCCAGCAGTTGGATCCAGGGGCCCATTGGTGGCACTGAAGCTTTCTTT
J: TRBJ1-4; length: 14; D: TRBD1; size: few; V: TRBV28; CDR3: CASGAPGQGEKLFF; DNA: TGTGCCAGCGGGGCCCCGGGACAGGGTGAAAAACTGTTTTTT
J: TRBJ2-7; length: 12; D: .; size: .; V: TRBV5-1; CDR3: CASTKDSGEQYF; DNA: TGCGCCAGCACTAAGGACAGCGGCGAGCAGTACTTC
J: TRBJ2-3; length: 16; D: TRBD1; size: .; V: TRBV24-1; CDR3: CATSDPGQGRADTQYF; DNA: TGTGCCACCAGTGACCCTGGACAGGGGAGGGCAGATACGCAGTATTTT
J: TRBJ2-7; length: 14; D: .; size: .; V: TRBV14; CDR3: CASSPTLQANEQYF; DNA: TGTGCCAGCAGTCCTACACTACAGGCGAACGAGCAGTACTTC
J: TRBJ2-7; length: 12; D: .; size: .; V: TRBV28; CDR3: CASRDFLYEQYF; DNA: TGTGCCAGCCGGGACTTCCTCTACGAGCAGTACTTC
J: TRBJ2-5; length: 16; D: .; size: .; V: TRBV15; CDR3: CATSTGRGPPQETQYF; DNA: TGTGCCACCAGCACTGGAAGAGGGCCCCCACAAGAGACCCAGTACTTC
J: TRBJ2-7; length: 16; D: TRBD2; size: .; V: TRBV29-1; CDR3: CSVPRNLAGEGDEQYF; DNA: TGCAGCGTGCCCAGAAACCTAGCGGGAGAAGGGGACGAGCAGTACTTC
J: TRBJ2-7; length: 16; D: TRBD1; size: .; V: TRBV3-1/TRBV3-2; CDR3: CASSQGPGTESYEQYF; DNA: TGTGCCAGCAGCCAAGGACCAGGGACAGAATCCTACGAGCAGTACTTC
J: TRBJ2-1; length: 17; D: TRBD1; size: .; V: TRBV7-2; CDR3: CASSFLPGQGLYNEQFF; DNA: TGTGCCAGCAGCTTCCTCCCGGGACAGGGTCTCTACAATGAGCAGTTCTTC
J: TRBJ1-3; length: 13; D: .; size: .; V: TRBV7-9; CDR3: CASSLQNGNTIYF; DNA: TGTGCCAGCAGCTTACAGAATGGAAACACCATATATTTT
J: TRBJ2-3; length: 16; D: TRBD2; size: .; V: TRBV11-1; CDR3: CASSRGLAGGTDTQYF; DNA: TGTGCCAGCAGCCGCGGACTAGCGGGGGGCACAGATACGCAGTATTTT
J: TRBJ2-1; length: 15; D: TRBD1; size: .; V: TRBV5-1; CDR3: CASSTGQGAYNEQFF; DNA: TGCGCCAGCAGCACGGGACAGGGTGCCTACAATGAGCAGTTCTTC
J: TRBJ1-1; length: 13; D: TRBD1; size: .; V: TRBV2; CDR3: CASSKNRGEKAFF; DNA: TGTGCCAGCAGTAAAAACAGGGGAGAGAAAGCTTTCTTT
J: TRBJ2-1; length: 15; D: .; size: once; V: TRBV9; CDR3: CASSVGWLDSGMMFF; DNA: TGTGCCAGCAGCGTAGGTTGGCTGGACTCCGGGATGATGTTCTTC
J: TRBJ1-2; length: 13; D: .; size: .; V: TRBV28; CDR3: CASHSSGGYGYTF; DNA: TGTGCCAGCCATTCCTCCGGGGGCTATGGCTACACCTTC
J: TRBJ2-2; length: 16; D: .; size: .; V: TRBV24-1; CDR3: CATSDRDTSNTGELFF; DNA: TGTGCCACCAGTGACCGGGACACCTCGAACACCGGGGAGCTGTTTTTT
J: TRBJ1-2; length: 16; D: .; size: .; V: TRBV5-1; CDR3: CASSLGAGAINYGYTF; DNA: TGCGCCAGCAGCTTGGGGGCAGGGGCTATTAACTATGGCTACACCTTC
J: TRBJ2-1; length: 14; D: TRBD2; size: once; V: TRBV5-1; CDR3: CASSRGTRSNEQFF; DNA: TGCGCCAGCAGCCGGGGGACTAGATCCAATGAGCAGTTCTTC
J: TRBJ2-5; length: 13; D: TRBD2; size: .; V: TRBV14; CDR3: CASRIAGGETQYF; DNA: TGTGCCAGCAGGATAGCGGGGGGAGAGACCCAGTACTTC
J: TRBJ1-2; length: 13; D: .; size: .; V: TRBV5-1; CDR3: CASSIQGRYGYTF; DNA: TGCGCCAGCAGCATACAGGGCCGATATGGCTACACCTTC
J: TRBJ1-5; length: 14; D: TRBD1; size: few; V: TRBV4-1; CDR3: CASSIRQGGQPQHF; DNA: TGCGCCAGCAGCATTAGACAGGGCGGTCAGCCCCAGCATTTT
J: TRBJ1-6; length: 12; D: TRBD1; size: .; V: TRBV6-5; CDR3: CAIRDRGAPLHF; DNA: TGTGCAATTCGGGACAGGGGGGCACCCCTCCACTTT
J: TRBJ2-1; length: 13; D: .; size: .; V: TRBV30; CDR3: CAWSPGTYNEQFF; DNA: TGTGCCTGGAGTCCCGGGACCTACAATGAGCAGTTCTTC
J: TRBJ2-2; length: 16; D: .; size: once; V: TRBV2; CDR3: CASSEAYHSNTGELFF; DNA: TGTGCCAGCAGTGAAGCGTACCACTCAAACACCGGGGAGCTGTTTTTT
J: TRBJ2-7; length: 15; D: .; size: .; V: TRBV10-3; CDR3: CAISESNRAAYEQYF; DNA: TGTGCCATCAGTGAGTCGAACAGGGCGGCCTACGAGCAGTACTTC
J: TRBJ2-1; length: 15; D: .; size: .; V: TRBV6-1; CDR3: CASSVTGSGLNEQFF; DNA: TGTGCCAGCAGTGTCACAGGGTCGGGTCTAAATGAGCAGTTCTTC
J: TRBJ2-3; length: 16; D: TRBD2; size: .; V: TRBV7-3; CDR3: CASSPGLAGGTDTQYF; DNA: TGTGCCAGCAGCCCCGGACTAGCGGGGGGAACAGATACGCAGTATTTT
J: TRBJ2-5; length: 15; D: TRBD2; size: .; V: TRBV5-1; CDR3: CASSLSTAGGETQYF; DNA: TGCGCCAGCAGCTTGTCTACAGCCGGGGGGGAGACCCAGTACTTC
J: TRBJ1-2; length: 14; D: TRBD1; size: .; V: TRBV24-1; CDR3: CATSDDRVVYGYTF; DNA: TGTGCCACCAGTGATGACAGGGTTGTCTATGGCTACACCTTC
J: TRBJ1-3; length: 15; D: .; size: .; V: TRBV29-1; CDR3: CSVVVRGSVRNTIYF; DNA: TGCAGCGTTGTCGTTCGGGGATCTGTCAGAAACACCATATATTTT
J: TRBJ1-4; length: 14; D: .; size: few; V: TRBV10-2; CDR3: CASKRGAQEEKLFF; DNA: TGCGCCAGCAAGCGGGGGGCGCAGGAAGAAAAACTGTTTTTT
J: TRBJ2-7; length: 16; D: TRBD2; size: .; V: TRBV14; CDR3: CASSQSGGASTYEQYF; DNA: TGTGCCAGCAGCCAAAGCGGGGGGGCCTCAACCTACGAGCAGTACTTC
J: TRBJ1-2; length: 16; D: TRBD1; size: .; V: TRBV9; CDR3: CASSVEGQGANYGYTF; DNA: TGTGCCAGCAGCGTAGAAGGTCAGGGGGCCAACTATGGCTACACCTTC
J: TRBJ2-3; length: 15; D: TRBD1; size: .; V: TRBV10-2; CDR3: CASSLRTGEDDTQYF; DNA: TGCGCCAGCAGTCTACGGACAGGGGAGGATGATACGCAGTATTTT
J: TRBJ2-7; length: 13; D: .; size: .; V: TRBV7-2; CDR3: CASSSTLAPEQYF; DNA: TGTGCCAGCAGCTCAACCCTAGCGCCCGAGCAGTACTTC
J: TRBJ2-5; length: 14; D: .; size: .; V: TRBV19; CDR3: CASSIDSGVETQYF; DNA: TGTGCCAGTAGTATCGATTCAGGCGTAGAGACCCAGTACTTC
J: TRBJ2-2; length: 15; D: .; size: .; V: TRBV7-9; CDR3: CASSQDAGKTGELFF; DNA: TGTGCCAGCAGCCAAGACGCGGGGAAAACCGGGGAGCTGTTTTTT
J: TRBJ2-3; length: 15; D: .; size: .; V: TRBV11-2; CDR3: CASSLNSQSTDTQYF; DNA: TGTGCCAGCAGCTTGAACAGCCAGAGCACAGATACGCAGTATTTT
J: TRBJ2-3; length: 15; D: TRBD2; size: once; V: TRBV5-1; CDR3: CASSLMAGVKDTQYF; DNA: TGCGCCAGCAGCTTGATGGCGGGGGTTAAAGATACGCAGTATTTT
J: TRBJ1-3; length: 15; D: .; size: once; V: TRBV5-1; CDR3: CASSDTGIAGNTIYF; DNA: TGCGCCAGCAGCGACACAGGGATTGCGGGAAACACCATATATTTT
J: TRBJ2-1; length: 14; D: TRBD1; size: .; V: TRBV28; CDR3: CASRTPGTVNEQFF; DNA: TGTGCCAGCAGAACTCCCGGGACAGTCAATGAGCAGTTCTTC
J: TRBJ1-1; length: 11; D: .; size: .; V: TRBV29-1; CDR3: CSVEPRGEAFF; DNA: TGCAGCGTTGAGCCCCGGGGTGAAGCTTTCTTT
J: TRBJ1-5; length: 14; D: TRBD1; size: .; V: TRBV6-6; CDR3: CASTDREGNQPQHF; DNA: TGTGCCAGCACTGACAGGGAGGGCAATCAGCCCCAGCATTTT
J: TRBJ1-1; length: 14; D: TRBD1; size: .; V: TRBV27; CDR3: CASSWAGQGTEAFF; DNA: TGTGCCAGCAGTTGGGCGGGACAGGGGACTGAAGCTTTCTTT
J: TRBJ2-6; length: 15; D: .; size: once; V: TRBV7-9; CDR3: CASSNRVPGANVLTF; DNA: TGTGCCAGCAGCAACAGGGTTCCTGGGGCCAACGTCCTGACTTTC
J: TRBJ1-4; length: 15; D: .; size: .; V: TRBV18; CDR3: CASSLPTLGDEKLFF; DNA: TGTGCCAGCTCACTTCCCACCCTAGGGGATGAAAAACTGTTTTTT
J: TRBJ1-2; length: 12; D: .; size: once; V: TRBV11-2; CDR3: CASSRTGWGYTF; DNA: TGTGCCAGCAGCCGTACAGGGTGGGGCTACACCTTC